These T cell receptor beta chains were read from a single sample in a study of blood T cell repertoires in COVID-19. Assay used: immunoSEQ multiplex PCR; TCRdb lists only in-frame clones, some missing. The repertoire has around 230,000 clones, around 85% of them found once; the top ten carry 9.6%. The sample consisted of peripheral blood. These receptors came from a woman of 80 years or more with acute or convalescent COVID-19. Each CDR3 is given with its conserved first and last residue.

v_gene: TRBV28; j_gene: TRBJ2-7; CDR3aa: CASSLATGYEQYF
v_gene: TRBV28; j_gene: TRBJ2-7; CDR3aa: CASSSGQGDEQYF
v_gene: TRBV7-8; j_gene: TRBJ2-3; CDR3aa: CASSLSTGTGADTQYF
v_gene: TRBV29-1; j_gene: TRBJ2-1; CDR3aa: CSVENEDREAEQFF
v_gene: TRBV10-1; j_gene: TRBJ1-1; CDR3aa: CASSEFGNRRKNMNTEAFF
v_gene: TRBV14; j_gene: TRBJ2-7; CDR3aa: CASSQDLRSAEQYF
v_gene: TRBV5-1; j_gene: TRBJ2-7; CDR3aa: CASSYQGMGEQYF
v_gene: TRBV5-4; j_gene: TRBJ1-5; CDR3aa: CASSRGAGFDQPQHF
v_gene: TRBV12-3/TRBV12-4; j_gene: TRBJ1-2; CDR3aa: CASSFRGIDGYTF
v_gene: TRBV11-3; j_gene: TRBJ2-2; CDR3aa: CASSLDLVGTGELFF
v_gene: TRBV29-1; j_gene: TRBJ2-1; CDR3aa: CSVGAGLIEQFF
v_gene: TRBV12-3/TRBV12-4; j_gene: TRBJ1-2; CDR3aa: CASSLAGGGYTF
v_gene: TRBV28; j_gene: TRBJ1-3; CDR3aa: CASSLTAPTGSGNTIYF
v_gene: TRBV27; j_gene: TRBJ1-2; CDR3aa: CASSLLQGAGGYTF
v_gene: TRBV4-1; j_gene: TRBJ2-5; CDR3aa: CASSHFRGSQETAQYF
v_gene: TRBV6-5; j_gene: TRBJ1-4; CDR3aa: CASTGATNEKLFF
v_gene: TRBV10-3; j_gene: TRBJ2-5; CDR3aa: CAISESRRGNQETQYF
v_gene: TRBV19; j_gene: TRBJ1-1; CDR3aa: CASSIGDTVNTEAFF
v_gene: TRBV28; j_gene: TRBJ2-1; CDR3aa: CASSDPRGQGDNEQFF
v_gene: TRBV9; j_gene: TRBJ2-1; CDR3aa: CASSMRLAGNYNEQFF
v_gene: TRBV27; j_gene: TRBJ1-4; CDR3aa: CASSNSGTGDEKLFF
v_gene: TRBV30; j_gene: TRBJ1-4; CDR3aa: CAWSALTGLGEKLFF
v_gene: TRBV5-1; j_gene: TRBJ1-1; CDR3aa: CARRGSAFF
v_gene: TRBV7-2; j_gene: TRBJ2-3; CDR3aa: CASSLRRAGTDTQYF
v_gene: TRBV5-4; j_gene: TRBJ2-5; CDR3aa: CASSWGQGQETQYF
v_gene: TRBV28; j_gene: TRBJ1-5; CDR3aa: CASSSTEPPQHF
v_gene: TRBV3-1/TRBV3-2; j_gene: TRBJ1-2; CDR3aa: CASSQDTGGLYGYTF
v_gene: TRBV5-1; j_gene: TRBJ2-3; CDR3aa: CASRSDRVGNTQYF
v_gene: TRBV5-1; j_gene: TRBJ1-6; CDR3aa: CASKYDRGPSPLHF
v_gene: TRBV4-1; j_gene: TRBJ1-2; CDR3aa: CASSQSGNYGYTF
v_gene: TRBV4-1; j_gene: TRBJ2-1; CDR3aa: CASSQDQEGLFDTDNEQFF
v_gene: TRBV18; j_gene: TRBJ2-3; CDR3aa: CASSPQGPDTQYF
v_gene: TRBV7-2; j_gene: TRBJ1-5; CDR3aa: CASSTGTGRSNQPQHF
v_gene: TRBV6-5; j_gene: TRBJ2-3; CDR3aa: CASSYGTSGGSDTQYF
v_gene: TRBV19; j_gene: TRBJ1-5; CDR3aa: CASSKGEGNQPQHF
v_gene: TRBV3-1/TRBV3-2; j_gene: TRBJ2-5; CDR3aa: CASSLAGGRETQYF
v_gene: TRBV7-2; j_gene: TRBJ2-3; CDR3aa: CASSGPGTSGGGAGTQYF
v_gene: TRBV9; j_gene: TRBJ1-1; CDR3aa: CASSEGGGAKAFF
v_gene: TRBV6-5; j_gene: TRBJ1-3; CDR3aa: CASSYRQAGGNTIYF
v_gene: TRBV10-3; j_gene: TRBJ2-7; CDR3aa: CAISVGQGAYEQYF
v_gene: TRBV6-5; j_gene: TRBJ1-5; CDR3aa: CASRPGSYSNQPQHF
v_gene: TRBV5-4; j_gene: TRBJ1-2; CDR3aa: CASWSTGVNYGYTF
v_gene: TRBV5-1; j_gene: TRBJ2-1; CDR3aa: CASSPPSVLNEQFF
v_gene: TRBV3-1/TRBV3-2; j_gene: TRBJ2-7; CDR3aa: CASSQEYGTGLSYEQYF
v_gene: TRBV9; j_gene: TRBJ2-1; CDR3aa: CASSASSGLSYNEQFF
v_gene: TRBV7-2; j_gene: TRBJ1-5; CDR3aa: CASSLEAAGGQPQHF
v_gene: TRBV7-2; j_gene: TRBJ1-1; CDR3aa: CASSFGQDTEAFF